This TCR beta chain appears in the sequencing data of a study of T cells in Graves' hyperthyroidism and ophthalmopathy. On the study more broadly: Peripheral blood specimens were obtained at initial diagnosis, prior to any treatment. General study results and limits: For ophthalmopathy, model prediction preceded onset by a median roughly 6.5 months.

With respect to this clonotype: The antigen remains unidentified.

The study based diagnoses on clinical symptoms, serum thyroxine and TRAb, thyroid ultrasound and orbital computed tomography. This CDR3 has 15 amino acids. V was pared by 5 bases and J by 2 bases, with 8 bases of the junction left unmatched. Germline V CDR1 and CDR2: MNHEY, SMNVEV (reference sequence). TCR beta CDR3 region amplification was performed from RNA transcripts. HTBI primers were the set used in a first-round RT-PCR of the TCR CDR3. TCRdb reprocessed the multiplex PCR reads with MiXCR, giving one entry per CDR3 protein. The table records 500,000 or so distinct CDR3 sequences, 17% of them present only once.

This chain connects TRBV27 to TRBJ1-2; 7 nucleotides match TRBD1. The source of this sequence is a woman aged 18-29 years with Graves' ophthalmopathy. The material sequenced was blood. This CDR3 reads CASSPRQTGNYGYTF. CDR3 DNA sequence: TGTGCCAGCAGTCCGCGACAGACAGGGAACTATGGCTACACCTTC.